What follows are 24 T cell receptor beta chains derived from one specimen sequenced in a study of control samples from healthy donors and cancer patients. Sequenced by immunoSEQ multiplex PCR; TCRdb stores in-frame clones only, minus some. The table records some 200,000 clones, 85% to 95% of them present only once. The sample consisted of blood. These receptors all come from a man aged 50 to 59 in good health.

The V and J genes are TRBV24-1 and TRBJ1-2; no firm D call. Germline values: CDR1 KGHDR, CDR2 SFDVKD. Trimming pared 0 bases from V and 5 bases from J, leaving 3 bases between. The CDR3 runs to 12 residues. This CDR3 is CATSDLGYGYTF. CDR3 DNA sequence: TGTGCCACCAGTGATTTGGGATATGGCTACACCTTC.

The chain couples TRBV3-1 (or the pseudogene TRBV3-2) to TRBJ1-2, with TRBD1 matching over 9 bases. V shed 5 bases, J shed 6 bases, and the junction held 13 bases outside the gene matches. This CDR3 spans 16 amino acids. Germline V CDR1 and CDR2: LGHDT, YNNKEL (reference sequence). CDR3 DNA: TGTGCCAGCAGCGCCATTTACCGGGACAGGGTGAATGGCTACACCTTC. Its protein is CASSAIYRDRVNGYTF.

This chain uses TRBV27 with TRBJ1-2; 9 nucleotides align to TRBD1. The CDR3 totals 15 residues. V dropped 5 bases and J dropped 3; count of bases not matched to a gene: 7. CDR1 is MNHEY, CDR2 SMNVEV, per germline (reference sequence). The CDR3 nucleotides read TGTGCCAGCAGTCCACGGACAGGGGAAGACTATGGCTACACCTTC. This sequence encodes CASSPRTGEDYGYTF.

The chain recombines TRBV10-1 with TRBJ1-6; weak D call: TRBD1 (5 bases). The CDR3 has 13 amino acids. CDR1 is WNHNN, CDR2 SYGVQD, per germline (reference sequence). Trimming took 4 bases from V and 7 from J, leaving 8 bases between them. The CDR3 DNA is TGCGCCAGCAGTGTGGCAGGGAATTCACCCCTCCACTTT. It specifies CASSVAGNSPLHF.

The J gene is TRBJ1-4, the V gene TRBV29-1; no firm D call. Looked up from germline, CDR1 is SQVTM and CDR2 is ANQGSEA. There are 13 residues in the CDR3. V dropped 5 bases and J dropped 8 bases, with 15 bases sitting between them. In nucleotides, the CDR3 is TGCAGCGTTCCGGGCCCGGAGCGAGAAAAACTGTTTTTT. This encodes CSVPGPEREKLFF.

The V call is TRBV19, the J call TRBJ1-2; D call uncertain. CDR1 is LNHDA and CDR2 is SQIVND in the germline V gene (reference sequence). The V gene lost 2 bases and the J gene lost 0 bases, with 10 bases spanning the gap. This CDR3 is 15 amino acids long. The CDR3: CASSIRGNANYGYTF. DNA of the CDR3: TGTGCCAGTAGTATAAGAGGGAACGCTAACTATGGCTACACCTTC.

This sequence joins TRBV6-2 or TRBV6-3 and TRBJ1-5; no clear D gene. Trimming pared 0 bases from V and 8 bases from J, leaving 5 bases between. The CDR3 spans 12 residues. The germline gives CDR1 MNHEY, CDR2 SVGEGT. CDR3 DNA sequence: TGTGCCAGCAGTTACTCGGTGGAGCCCCAGCATTTT. Translated: CASSYSVEPQHF.

The chain couples TRBV19 to TRBJ2-6; D unclear. Trimming left V 4 bases short and J 0 bases short, with 7 bases between. This CDR3 spans 15 amino acids. Looked up from germline, CDR1 is LNHDA and CDR2 is SQIVND (reference sequence). As DNA, the CDR3 is TGTGCCAGTAGTAAACCCGACTCTGGGGCCAACGTCCTGACTTTC. Protein sequence: CASSKPDSGANVLTF.

This clone was detected only once. V is TRBV7-9 and J is TRBJ2-5; possible D gene TRBD1, 7 bases. The ends were cut back, 1 base at V and 2 bases at J, with 11 bases in the middle. The germline V gene encodes CDR1 SEHNR and CDR2 FQNEAQ (reference sequence). The CDR3 extends over 15 amino acids. In DNA, the CDR3 is TGTGCCAGCAGCTTAGGCAGGGGGACTCAAGAGACCCAGTACTTC. Its protein product is CASSLGRGTQETQYF.

V gene TRBV28 combines with J gene TRBJ1-5; tentatively, D is TRBD1 (5 bases). This CDR3 spans 13 amino acids. Trimming cost V 3 bases and J 7 bases, with 10 bases left between them. Germline V lookup: CDR1 MDHEN, CDR2 SYDVKM. CDR3 sequence reads: CASSFGGSQPQHF. The CDR3 DNA reads TGTGCCAGCAGTTTCGGGGGAAGCCAGCCCCAGCATTTT.

The rearrangement links TRBV9 to TRBJ1-1; no firm D call. The V gene's germline CDR1 is SGDLS and CDR2 YYNGEE. V was clipped by 4 bases and J by 2 bases, with 6 bases between them. The CDR3 extends over 12 amino acids. CDR3 coding DNA: TGTGCCAGCAGCACCCGAAACACTGAAGCTTTCTTT. Translation: CASSTRNTEAFF.

The V and J genes are TRBV11-3 and TRBJ1-1; D not resolved. V dropped 1 base and J dropped 6 bases, with 12 bases sitting between them. CDR1 is SGHNT and CDR2 is YENEEA in the germline V gene. The CDR3 loop spans 14 amino acids. CDR3 residues: CASSLGVGSAEAFF. Written as DNA, the CDR3 is TGTGCCAGCAGCTTAGGGGTAGGAAGCGCTGAAGCTTTCTTT.

The chain couples TRBV5-1 to TRBJ1-6; tentative D call: TRBD1 (5 bases). The CDR3 has 14 residues. V was pared by 6 bases and J by 6 bases, with 13 bases between. The germline CDR1 and CDR2 sequences are SGHRS and YFSETQ. CDR3 residues: CASTLPGSNSPLHF. The CDR3 nucleotides read TGCGCCAGCACCCTCCCAGGGAGTAATTCACCCCTCCACTTT. Full variable domain (rest looked up from reference TRBV5-1 and TRBJ1-6): KAGVTQTPRYLIKTRGQQVTLSCSPISGHRSVSWYQQTPGQGLQFLFEYFSETQRNKGNFPGRFSGRQFSNSRSEMNVSTLELGDSALYLCASTLPGSNSPLHFGNGTRLTVT.

The chain combines TRBV18 with TRBJ1-3; TRBD1 is a possible D gene (5 bases). The CDR3 consists of 15 residues. Trimming removed 0 bases from V and 8 bases from J, with 14 bases in between. The germline CDR1 and CDR2 sequences are KGHSH and LQKENI. CDR3 amino acids: CASSPPSRAMDTIYF. CDR3 sequence (DNA): TGTGCCAGCTCACCACCGAGCAGGGCGATGGACACCATATATTTT.

This chain links TRBV19 with TRBJ2-2; D unclear. Trimming left V 7 bases short and J 5 bases short, with 8 bases between. Germline assignment: CDR1 LNHDA and CDR2 SQIVND (reference sequence). There are 12 residues in the CDR3. For the CDR3, the DNA is TGTGCCAGTACAGACCAAACCGGGGAGCTGTTTTTT. Translating gives CASTDQTGELFF.

The chain carries TRBV19 and TRBJ1-1; D uncertain. V was cut by 5 bases and J by 11 bases, with 12 bases left in between. The germline V gene encodes CDR1 LNHDA and CDR2 SQIVND (reference sequence). The CDR3 is made up of 11 amino acids. Written as DNA, the CDR3 is TGTGCCAGTAGTGATAGGGTGGAGGCTTTCTTT. Translation gives CASSDRVEAFF.

The chain recombines TRBV6-2 or TRBV6-3 with TRBJ1-4; D is unclear. The germline gives CDR1 MNHEY, CDR2 SVGEGT. The CDR3 spans 13 residues. The V gene lost 1 base and the J gene lost 7 bases, with 7 bases spanning the gap. CDR3 in DNA: TGTGCCAGCAGTTACTTGGGAGGTGAAAAACTGTTTTTT. Translating gives CASSYLGGEKLFF.

J is TRBJ2-1 and V is TRBV6-2 or TRBV6-3; D possibly corresponds to TRBD2 (5 bases). Germline CDR1 is MNHEY and CDR2 is SVGEGT. V gave up 2 bases and J gave up 2 bases, with 10 bases separating them. The CDR3 length is 15 residues. The CDR3 loop reads CASSYDTRAYNEQFF. The CDR3 bases are TGTGCCAGCAGTTACGACACGCGGGCCTACAATGAGCAGTTCTTC.

This sequence joins TRBV10-2 and TRBJ1-5; TRBD1 aligns across 7 bases. V shed 6 bases, J shed 11 bases, and the junction held 16 bases outside the gene matches. CDR3 length: 15 amino acids. Germline V gene data show CDR1 as WSHSY and CDR2 as SAAADI. The CDR3 region is CASSVGTAGGVAQHF. Here the CDR3 DNA reads TGCGCCAGCAGCGTGGGGACAGCAGGAGGGGTGGCCCAGCATTTT.

This chain uses TRBV7-2 with TRBJ1-2; D is undetermined. Looked up from germline, CDR1 is SGHTA and CDR2 is FQGNSA. The V end lost 2 bases, the J end lost 8 bases, and 18 bases lay between the germline ends. The CDR3 is 15 residues long. The CDR3 reads CASSLSMLRERGYTF. The CDR3 DNA is TGTGCCAGCAGCTTATCTATGCTCCGTGAGAGGGGCTACACCTTC. Based on the CDR3 plus reference TRBV7-2 and TRBJ1-2, the full variable domain is GAGVSQSPSNKVTEKGKDVELRCDPISGHTALYWYRQSLGQGLEFLIYFQGNSAPDKSGLPSDRFSAERTGGSVSTLTIQRTQQEDSAVYLCASSLSMLRERGYTFGSGTRLTVV.

The chain combines TRBV5-5 with TRBJ1-3; D is possibly TRBD1 (5 bases). The germline V and J ends were trimmed by 0 bases and 4 bases, with 11 bases remaining between them. Germline V lookup: CDR1 SGHKS, CDR2 YYEKEE (reference sequence). The CDR3 contains 15 residues. The CDR3 DNA sequence: TGTGCCAGCAGCTTGGCCCAGGGTGCGGGAAACACCATATATTTT. Its translation: CASSLAQGAGNTIYF.

V and J are TRBV6-2 or TRBV6-3 and TRBJ2-3; D gene uncertain. Trimming removed 2 bases from V and 6 bases from J, with 12 bases in between. The CDR3 runs 14 residues. CDR1 MNHEY and CDR2 SVGEGT come from the germline V gene. The chain's CDR3 is CASSYPIKPDTQYF. CDR3 nucleotides: TGTGCCAGCAGTTACCCTATAAAACCTGATACGCAGTATTTT.

This sequence joins TRBV5-1 and TRBJ1-1; 8 positions match TRBD1. This CDR3 is 12 amino acids long. V gave up 0 bases and J gave up 11 bases; unmatched junction bases: 3. Germline lookup yields CDR1 SGHRS and CDR2 YFSETQ. This CDR3 reads CASSLDYRGAFF. For the CDR3, the DNA is TGCGCCAGCAGCTTGGACTACAGGGGGGCTTTCTTT.

The V gene is TRBV24-1, the J gene TRBJ2-2, with TRBD1 matching over 9 bases. The CDR3 extends over 16 amino acids. Germline loops: CDR1 KGHDR, CDR2 SFDVKD. The trim removed 5 bases at V and 3 bases at J, leaving 6 bases unmatched. CDR3 DNA sequence: TGTGCCACCAGTGTTCGGGACAGGGTCGACACCGGGGAGCTGTTTTTT. Protein: CATSVRDRVDTGELFF.